This T cell receptor (beta chain) was retrieved from a study of cytomegalovirus exposure and HLA in healthy donors. Researchers ran the PCR with 60 Vbeta and 13 Jbeta primers. TCRdb's copy holds only in-frame clones and misses some; the assay was immunoSEQ multiplex PCR. The repertoire holds about 120,000 clones, 83% seen once, with more than 3.5% in the top ten. To note about this clone: Its antigen is undetermined.

The germline V and J ends were trimmed by 2 bases and 0 bases, with 12 bases remaining between them. The V gene's germline CDR1 is MGHDK and CDR2 SYGVNS. The CDR3 runs to 16 residues. General study results and limits: It was shown in a later analysis that HLA-associated TCR beta chains were more clonally expanded than other, equally common chains.

Sequenced: PBMCs. This sequence was found in a middle-aged woman in good health and CMV-seropositive. The V call is TRBV25-1, the J call TRBJ2-3; D perhaps matches TRBD2 (5 bases). This chain's CDR3 is CASSEQGRGSTDTQYF. CDR3 DNA sequence: TGTGCCAGCAGTGAACAAGGAAGAGGGAGCACAGATACGCAGTATTTT.